Sequencing of this T cell receptor (beta chain) was carried out in a study of blood T cell repertoires in COVID-19. Study details: COVID-19 samples from acute and convalescent phases originated in the United States, Italy and Spain.

There are a few counts of this clone. From germline, CDR1 is SGHVS and CDR2 FNYEAQ. This CDR3 is 18 amino acids long. J was trimmed by 3 bases and V by 5 bases; bases with no gene match: 11. In the authors' methods: Nucleated cell counts were estimated from reference gene primer amplification. The table came from immunoSEQ multiplex PCR; TCRdb's copy has only in-frame clones and leaves some out. The V and J calls and the clone size are those of that table, but D and trimming were determined from the DNA. Among around 300,000 clones listed, about 89% were seen once. The clonotype was recovered from a man aged 50-60 years with acute or convalescent COVID-19. The chain has TRBV7-6 and TRBJ2-2; 11 bases line up with TRBD2. Sequenced input: peripheral blood. The chain's CDR3 is CASSQRLAGGRDTGELFF. The CDR3 nucleotides read TGTGCCAGCAGCCAGCGGCTAGCGGGGGGCCGGGACACCGGGGAGCTGTTTTTT. The full variable domain, rest sourced from reference TRBV7-6 and TRBJ2-2, is GAGVSQSPRYKVTKRGQDVALRCDPISGHVSLYWYRQALGQGPEFLTYFNYEAQQDKSGLPNDRFSAERPEGSISTLTIQRTEQRDSAMYRCASSQRLAGGRDTGELFFGEGSRLTVL.